The next 27 T cell receptor beta chains were all read from a single sample in a study of metastatic and nonmetastatic thyroid tumors. TCRdb re-called clones from the PCR reads using MiXCR. The sample lists roughly 28,000 clones, 20% occurring once. No treatment of any kind had been given to any patient before thyroid surgery. The material sequenced was blood. These receptors were obtained from a female donor with papillary thyroid cancer or a benign thyroid nodule (not recorded which). Some clones in this sample may be carry-over from other donors' samples.

This clone was seen a few times. The rearrangement uses TRBV4-1 and TRBJ1-5; D gene unclear. The germline gives CDR1 MGHRA, CDR2 YSYEKL. Trimming took off 4 bases at V and 11 bases at J, with 15 bases between the two ends. The CDR3 has 13 amino acids. CDR3 amino acids: CASSPNTFGSQHF. The CDR3, as DNA: TGCGCCAGCAGCCCTAACACCTTCGGATCCCAGCATTTT.

The chain uses TRBV3-1 and TRBJ2-3; TRBD2 aligns across 7 bases. Germline-derived CDR1 and CDR2 are LGHDT and YNNKEL (reference sequence). V was clipped by 8 bases and J by 2 bases; unmatched bases: 4. This CDR3 region has 13 residues. The CDR3 coding sequence is TGTGCCAGCCGGGACTACCTCACAGATACGCAGTATTTT. This codes for CASRDYLTDTQYF.

This clone was counted at least ten times. The chain recombines TRBV11-2 with TRBJ2-1; D not resolved. The ends were cut back, 2 bases at V and 9 bases at J, with 11 bases in the middle. Germline V CDR1 and CDR2: SGHAT, FQNNGV. CDR3 length: 13 residues. CDR3 sequence: CASSLTLVLEQFF. CDR3 bases: TGTGCCAGCAGCTTAACTCTTGTACTTGAGCAGTTCTTC.

V gene TRBV6-5 combines with J gene TRBJ2-1; no firm D call. V lost 0 bases, J lost 8 bases, and 8 bases lay in between. Germline V lookup: CDR1 MNHEY, CDR2 SVGAGI. The CDR3 spans 13 residues. The CDR3 is CASSYSGPHEQFF. The CDR3, as DNA: TGTGCCAGCAGTTACTCAGGACCCCATGAGCAGTTCTTC.

This clone was seen ten or more times. The CDR3 sequence: CAWSVNGLGAGQPQHF. The CDR3 region has the DNA TGTGCCTGGAGTGTAAATGGATTGGGGGCGGGACAGCCCCAGCATTTT. This chain connects TRBV30 to TRBJ1-5; possibly TRBD1 for D (6 bases). Germline assignment: CDR1 GTSNPN and CDR2 SVGIG (reference sequence). Trimming pared 0 bases from V and 7 bases from J, leaving 19 bases between. The CDR3 contains 16 residues.

The sample holds many counts of this clone. The chain is built from TRBV5-1 and TRBJ1-4; a possible D gene is TRBD1 (5 bases). The CDR3 contains 15 residues. Germline assignment: CDR1 SGHRS and CDR2 YFSETQ. Trimming shortened V by 5 bases and J by 0 bases, and 11 bases separated the two germline ends. This chain's CDR3 is CASRETVATNEKLFF. As DNA, the CDR3 is TGCGCCAGCAGAGAGACAGTTGCAACTAATGAAAAACTGTTTTTT.

This clone was counted at least ten times. The chain combines TRBV6-1 with TRBJ1-5; 8 bases match TRBD1. The J segment lost 7 bases and the V segment lost 6 bases, leaving 8 bases of the junction unmatched. Germline V gene sequence: CDR1 MNHNS, CDR2 SASEGT. CDR3 length: 14 amino acids. The CDR3 DNA reads as TGTGCCAGCAGAAAGACAGGGGTGGGACAGCCCCAGCATTTT. Translating gives CASRKTGVGQPQHF.

The rearrangement joins TRBV20-1 to TRBJ1-2; D is unclear. Trimming removed 3 bases at V and 2 bases at J, with 7 bases between. The CDR3 is 12 amino acids. Germline CDR1 and CDR2: DFQATT and SNEGSKA (reference sequence). This CDR3 is CSASVTNYGYTF. The CDR3 region has the DNA TGCAGTGCTAGCGTCACCAACTATGGCTACACCTTC.

The chain recombines TRBV6-2 or TRBV6-3 with TRBJ1-3; D is possibly TRBD1 (5 bases). The ends were cut back, 7 bases at V and 0 bases at J, with 13 bases in the middle. Per germline, CDR1 MNHEY and CDR2 SVGEGT. The CDR3 spans 15 residues. The CDR3 DNA follows: TGTGCCAGCACCCAATTCACAGGCTCTGGAAACACCATATATTTT. This sequence encodes CASTQFTGSGNTIYF.

The chain employs TRBV4-2 and TRBJ1-1; unclear D gene. CDR3 length: 13 residues. V lost 4 bases, J lost 4 bases, and 10 bases lay in between. Germline values: CDR1 LGHNA, CDR2 YNFKEQ. DNA for the CDR3: TGTGCCAGCAGCCGCGATTGGGGCACTGAAGCTTTCTTT. This translates into CASSRDWGTEAFF.

This clone has a handful of counts. This chain connects TRBV5-1 to TRBJ1-2; D not certain. Deletions cut 0 bases from V and 0 bases from J, with 9 bases between. The germline CDR1 and CDR2 sequences are SGHRS and YFSETQ. This CDR3 contains 15 residues. The CDR3 protein is CASSLDGVPNYGYTF. DNA for the CDR3: TGCGCCAGCAGCTTGGACGGGGTCCCTAACTATGGCTACACCTTC. Variable domain in full (rest from reference TRBV5-1 and TRBJ1-2): KAGVTQTPRYLIKTRGQQVTLSCSPISGHRSVSWYQQTPGQGLQFLFEYFSETQRNKGNFPGRFSGRQFSNSRSEMNVSTLELGDSALYLCASSLDGVPNYGYTFGSGTRLTVV.

A few counts support this clone. The chain recombines TRBV6-1 with TRBJ2-1; D unresolved. V dropped 3 bases and J dropped 10 bases, with 10 bases sitting between them. The CDR3 contains 12 residues. Germline V gene sequence: CDR1 MNHNS, CDR2 SASEGT. The chain's CDR3 is CASSDKRTEQFF. The CDR3 DNA follows: TGTGCCAGCAGTGACAAACGTACCGAGCAGTTCTTC.

This clone was counted at least ten times. CDR3 sequence: CASSQENRGPDTQYF. The CDR3 nucleotides are TGTGCCAGCAGCCAAGAAAACAGGGGGCCAGATACGCAGTATTTT. The V call is TRBV3-1, the J call TRBJ2-3; 9 positions agree with TRBD1. J lost 4 bases, V lost 0 bases, and 2 bases had no gene match. The germline CDR1 and CDR2 sequences are LGHDT and YNNKEL (reference sequence). CDR3 length equals 15 residues.

This clone is medium-sized within its sample. V is TRBV12-3 or TRBV12-4 and J is TRBJ1-2; 8 nucleotides match TRBD1. The V gene end was trimmed by 7 bases and the J gene end by 7 bases; junction bases not matched to a gene: 8. The CDR3 covers 13 residues. CDR3 sequence: CASTSDRVSGYTF. CDR3 bases: TGTGCCAGCACCTCGGACAGGGTTTCTGGCTACACCTTC.

This clone has a count of ten or more. The rearrangement joins TRBV7-2 to TRBJ1-2; D uncertain. There are 13 residues in the CDR3. Germline V CDR1 and CDR2: SGHTA, FQGNSA. V was pared by 1 base and J by 8 bases, with 11 bases between. This CDR3 reads CASSLERLMGYTF. DNA for the CDR3: TGTGCCAGCAGCTTAGAACGGTTAATGGGCTACACCTTC.

This clone has more than one count but fewer than ten. J is TRBJ2-3 and V is TRBV11-1, with a weak D call TRBD1 (6 bases). Between the trimmed V and J ends, which lost 1 base and 2 bases, there was a span of 10 bases. Looked up from germline, CDR1 is SGHAT and CDR2 is FQDESV (reference sequence). The CDR3 has 15 amino acids. CDR3 sequence (DNA): TGTGCCAGCAGCTTAGAGGACAGACCCACAGATACGCAGTATTTT. It specifies CASSLEDRPTDTQYF.

This clone was counted at least ten times. The chain is built from TRBV18 and TRBJ1-2; D perhaps matches TRBD1 (6 bases). Germline lookup yields CDR1 KGHSH and CDR2 LQKENI. V was clipped by 3 bases and J by 2 bases, with 16 bases between them. This CDR3 region has 16 residues. The CDR3, as DNA: TGTGCCAGCTCACCGACCCCGGGGGCGTCGAACTATGGCTACACCTTC. Translating gives CASSPTPGASNYGYTF.

This clone was recorded at least ten times. CDR3 region: CASSLEGGGAPDTQYF. CDR3 coding DNA: TGTGCCAGCAGCTTAGAGGGCGGGGGGGCCCCAGATACGCAGTATTTT. This rearrangement joins TRBV11-2 to TRBJ2-3, with 9 bases matching TRBD2. Germline values: CDR1 SGHAT, CDR2 FQNNGV. Germline trimming cut 0 bases from V and 4 bases from J; bases unmatched to any gene: 5. The CDR3 is made up of 16 amino acids.

In its sample, this clone was seen many times. V is TRBV7-9 and J is TRBJ1-2; 12 bases fit TRBD1. Germline CDR1 and CDR2: SEHNR and FQNEAQ (reference sequence). The CDR3 covers 15 residues. Trimming at V came to 5 bases and at J to 4 bases, leaving 5 bases not matched to a gene. The CDR3 region has the DNA TGTGCCAGCAGCCCGGGACAGGGGGCCATCTATGGCTACACCTTC. It yields the protein CASSPGQGAIYGYTF.

This clone was detected many times. A much more abundant neighbour one base away suggests this may be a read error. The chain joins TRBV4-2 to TRBJ1-1, with D possibly matching TRBD1 (5 bases). Germline CDR1 LGHNA, CDR2 YNFKEQ. V lost 0 bases, J lost 3 bases, and 8 bases lay in between. The CDR3 has 14 amino acids. The DNA for the CDR3 is TGTGCCAGCAGCCAAGAATGCAGGGACACTGAAGCTTTCTTT. Protein sequence: CASSQECRDTEAFF.

The rearrangement uses TRBV5-1 and TRBJ2-2, with D hard to call. Germline V gene sequence: CDR1 SGHRS, CDR2 YFSETQ. V was shortened by 0 bases and J by 4 bases, with 10 bases between the two germline ends. The CDR3 runs to 15 residues. CDR3 DNA: TGCGCCAGCAGCTTGGAGCGAGCCGTCACCGGGGAGCTGTTTTTT. Its protein product is CASSLERAVTGELFF.

This clone has a count of ten or more. The gene calls are TRBV5-1 and TRBJ1-5; D gene uncertain. The CDR3 has 13 amino acids. Trimming cost V 0 bases and J 5 bases, with 6 bases left between them. The germline V gene encodes CDR1 SGHRS and CDR2 YFSETQ. Written as DNA, the CDR3 is TGCGCCAGCAGCTTGGTTGGGGATCAGCCCCAGCATTTT. Translation gives CASSLVGDQPQHF.

The gene calls are TRBV20-1 and TRBJ1-1; D might be TRBD1 (5 bases). This CDR3 is built from 13 residues. Germline V gene lookup returns CDR1 DFQATT and CDR2 SNEGSKA (reference sequence). Trimming removed 6 bases at V and 5 bases at J, with 16 bases between. The CDR3 spells CSAGPGRVTEAFF. The CDR3, as DNA: TGCAGTGCCGGTCCAGGGAGGGTGACTGAAGCTTTCTTT.

This clone occurred many times. V is TRBV7-9 and J is TRBJ1-2, with D unclear. Trimming stripped 5 bases from V and 5 bases from J, with 12 bases between. Per germline, CDR1 SEHNR and CDR2 FQNEAQ (reference sequence). This CDR3 is 13 amino acids long. Here the CDR3 reads CASSPWQVYGYTF. The CDR3 coding sequence is TGTGCCAGCAGCCCTTGGCAGGTATATGGCTACACCTTC.

J is TRBJ2-3 and V is TRBV5-1; D ambiguous. This CDR3 has 14 residues. CDR1 and CDR2 (germline): SGHRS, YFSETQ. V dropped 4 bases and J dropped 5 bases, with 14 bases sitting between them. CDR3 amino acids: CASSPPWRIDTQYF. DNA of the CDR3: TGCGCCAGCAGCCCCCCTTGGCGGATAGATACGCAGTATTTT.

The sample holds many counts of this clone. Given a much more abundant clone one base away, this may be a read error. The same CDR3 arises from other DNA sequences in this sample as well. The CDR3 spells CASSPGTGYTF. As DNA, the CDR3 is TGTGCCAGCAGCCCCGGTACAGGCTACACCTTC. The genes are TRBV12-3 or TRBV12-4 and TRBJ1-2; D is ambiguous. The ends were cut back, 6 bases at V and 8 bases at J, with 10 bases in the middle. The CDR3 totals 11 residues.

This clone was seen only a few times. Other DNA variants within this sample encode the same CDR3. This chain joins TRBV2 and TRBJ2-7; TRBD2 matches 7 bases. Germline V gives CDR1 SNHLY, CDR2 FYNNEI. J lost 7 bases, V lost 4 bases, and 10 bases had no gene match. This CDR3 has 14 residues. CDR3 DNA: TGTGCCAGCAGTGCCGGGAGGCCGGTTGGAGAGCAGTACTTC. Translated: CASSAGRPVGEQYF.